The clone carrying this TCR beta chain has only a few counts. Its antigen is as yet unknown. The record originates from a study of molecular identifiers for immune sequencing clone quantification. The study's findings and limits: Over 98% of CMV-specific effector molecules, but under 1% of naive ones, were in clones above 20 copies.

Generation of bulk TCR libraries relied on previously described methods and listed TCR primers. TCRdb used MiXCR to reprocess the PCR reads, holding one entry per CDR3 protein. Among roughly 630,000 distinct CDR3 sequences listed, over 25% were seen once. Germline V CDR1 and CDR2: SGDLS, YYNGEE. The CDR3 contains 14 residues. Trimming took 0 bases from V and 2 from J, leaving 9 bases between them. This TCR derives from a human donor in good health. Some libraries in this study had Jurkat cell RNA spiked in. The sequenced sample consisted of naive CD8+ T cells from blood, with Jurkat cell RNA spiked in. Subset given: FACS-sorted CD8+CD4-CCR7+CD45RA+ naive T cells. The rearrangement joins TRBV9 to TRBJ2-7, with D hard to call. The CDR3 sequence is CASSVDAFAYEQYF. Written as DNA, the CDR3 is TGTGCCAGCAGCGTAGATGCGTTCGCCTACGAGCAGTACTTC.